This T cell receptor (beta chain) is from a study of blood T cell repertoires in COVID-19. Turning to the study itself: Material from acute and convalescent COVID-19 was sourced from the United States, Italy and Spain.

CDR1 is SGHTA, CDR2 FQGNSA, per germline. This CDR3 has 14 amino acids. Trimming shortened V by 4 bases and J by 5 bases, and 14 bases separated the two germline ends. This table comes from immunoSEQ multiplex PCR, and its TCRdb copy is limited to in-frame clones, with some not included. The sample gives 65,000 to 80,000 clones, around 90% of which show up once; under 6% is in the top ten. V gene TRBV7-2 combines with J gene TRBJ2-5; D may be TRBD1 (6 bases). The sequence was obtained from a human donor in a cohort sampled during active COVID-19. The source material was peripheral blood. Here the CDR3 DNA reads TGTGCCAGCAGCTCGACAGGTGTTTGGGAGACCCAGTACTTC. It encodes CASSSTGVWETQYF. The full variable domain, in which reference TRBV7-2 and TRBJ2-5 provide the parts outside the CDR3, is GAGVSQSPSNKVTEKGKDVELRCDPISGHTALYWYRQSLGQGLEFLIYFQGNSAPDKSGLPSDRFSAERTGGSVSTLTIQRTQQEDSAVYLCASSSTGVWETQYFGPGTRLLVL.